Below are 30 T cell receptor beta chains sequenced from a single sample in a study of Ad26.COV2.S vaccination and SARS-CoV-2 variants. Treatment defined: about 20 received Ad26.COV2.S at low or high dose, single or two shots; 5 received placebo; per-sample allocation not given. Day 63 after the first injection of vaccine or placebo was the sampling time. The table came from immunoSEQ multiplex PCR; TCRdb's copy has only in-frame clones and leaves some out. The data show about 420,000 clones, with 85% to 90% seen just once and 3.6% held by the top ten. This specimen was peripheral blood, taken in a trial of Ad26.COV2.S vaccine versus placebo. The receptor set was obtained from a person between 18 and 59 years old who received the Ad26.COV2.S COVID-19 vaccine or a placebo.

V usage is TRBV28 and J usage is TRBJ1-4, with D uncertain. This CDR3 has 14 amino acids. V dropped 5 bases and J dropped 4 bases, with 11 bases sitting between them. The germline V gene has CDR1 MDHEN and CDR2 SYDVKM. CDR3: CASSRSGHNEKLFF. In DNA, the CDR3 is TGTGCCAGCAGTCGGAGTGGGCATAATGAAAAACTGTTTTTT.

The gene calls are TRBV7-6 and TRBJ2-5; TRBD2 might be the D (7 bases). V was trimmed by 8 bases and J by 4 bases, leaving 17 bases between them. This CDR3 has 14 amino acids. In germline, CDR1 is SGHVS, CDR2 FNYEAQ. This chain's CDR3 is CASGLWGGRETQYF. CDR3 nucleotide sequence: TGTGCCAGCGGGTTATGGGGGGGCCGAGAGACCCAGTACTTC.

V gene TRBV2 combines with J gene TRBJ2-1; D could derive from TRBD1 or TRBD2 (6 bases each). V was trimmed by 6 bases and J by 0 bases, leaving 18 bases between them. From germline, CDR1 is SNHLY and CDR2 FYNNEI. The CDR3 has 17 amino acids. Here the CDR3 DNA reads TGTGCCAGCAGGGTGGTTGGGGGGCTTAGCTCCTACAATGAGCAGTTCTTC. Translation: CASRVVGGLSSYNEQFF.

This chain connects TRBV5-1 to TRBJ2-6, with 7 nucleotides matching TRBD1. Per germline, CDR1 SGHRS and CDR2 YFSETQ. J gave up 2 bases and V 3 bases, and 2 bases lay outside the gene matches. The CDR3 extends over 15 amino acids. Written as DNA, the CDR3 is TGCGCCAGCAGCTCACAGGGGACTGGGGCCAACGTCCTGACTTTC. Residues: CASSSQGTGANVLTF.

The chain couples TRBV28 to TRBJ1-5, with a tentative D call TRBD1 (6 bases). Trimming took 10 bases from V and 1 from J, leaving 14 bases between them. Per the germline V gene, CDR1 is MDHEN and CDR2 is SYDVKM. This CDR3 spans 14 amino acids. The DNA of the CDR3 is TGTGCCACCAAGGGGGGTGGGAGCAATCAGCCCCAGCATTTT. The encoded protein is CATKGGGSNQPQHF.

The chain employs TRBV3-1 (or the pseudogene TRBV3-2) and TRBJ2-1; TRBD2 matches at 7 bases. Germline CDR1 LGHDT, CDR2 YNNKEL (reference sequence). This CDR3 comprises 12 residues. Germline trimming cut 3 bases from V and 9 bases from J; bases unmatched to any gene: 2. The CDR3 DNA follows: TGTGCCAGCAGCCAGCCTAGCGGTGAGCAGTTCTTC. It translates to CASSQPSGEQFF.

The chain is built from TRBV6-2 or TRBV6-3 and TRBJ2-7; TRBD1 matches 9 bases. CDR3 length: 15 amino acids. The V and J ends lost 6 bases and 2 bases, in that order; junction bases with no gene match: 8. CDR1 and CDR2 (germline): MNHEY, SVGEGT. CDR3 loop: CASRPSDRGAYEQYF. CDR3 in DNA: TGTGCCAGCAGACCTTCGGACAGGGGTGCCTACGAGCAGTACTTC.

This chain joins TRBV29-1 and TRBJ2-5; 7 bases are shared with TRBD1. CDR3 size: 12 residues. The V gene's germline CDR1 is SQVTM and CDR2 ANQGSEA. Trimming at V came to 2 bases and at J to 5 bases, leaving 2 bases not matched to a gene. CDR3 residues: CSVEQTGETQYF. The CDR3 nucleotides are TGCAGCGTTGAACAGACAGGGGAGACCCAGTACTTC. Based on the CDR3 plus reference TRBV29-1 and TRBJ2-5, the full variable domain is SAVISQKPSRDICQRGTSLTIQCQVDSQVTMMFWYRQQPGQSLTLIATANQGSEATYESGFVIDKFPISRPNLTFSTLTVSNMSPEDSSIYLCSVEQTGETQYFGPGTRLLVL.

V and J are TRBV24-1 and TRBJ2-1; D is undetermined. Germline V gene data show CDR1 as KGHDR and CDR2 as SFDVKD. V lost 5 bases and J lost 5, with 3 bases in between. The CDR3 is 11 residues long. For the CDR3, the DNA is TGTGCCACCAGTGTCAACAATGAGCAGTTCTTC. Protein product: CATSVNNEQFF.

The rearrangement joins TRBV5-4 to TRBJ2-3; 8 nucleotides match TRBD2. Germline CDR1 SGHNT, CDR2 YYREEE (reference sequence). The CDR3 consists of 14 residues. Trimming cost V 6 bases and J 3 bases; bases outside gene matches: 6. CDR3 sequence: CASTLGGATDTQYF. The CDR3 DNA follows: TGTGCCAGCACCCTCGGGGGGGCGACAGATACGCAGTATTTT. Full variable domain (missing parts from reference TRBV5-4 and TRBJ2-3): ETGVTQSPTHLIKTRGQQVTLRCSSQSGHNTVSWYQQALGQGPQFIFQYYREEENGRGNFPPRFSGLQFPNYSSELNVNALELDDSALYLCASTLGGATDTQYFGPGTRLTVL.

Comment on this clone: The conserved phenylalanine or tryptophan is not found at the CDR3 terminus, so this likely reflects a read error. It is unclear where the CDR3 begins or ends on the DNA, so no DNA is shown, and the CDR3 is as TCRdb lists it. The chain links TRBV12-3 or TRBV12-4 to TRBJ1-4. A total of 12 residues make up the CDR3, ends included. CDR3 sequence: CASSLNRGALSI.

The chain has TRBV4-1 and TRBJ1-4; D ambiguous. There are 14 residues in the CDR3. Looked up from germline, CDR1 is MGHRA and CDR2 is YSYEKL. V was pared by 3 bases and J by 8 bases, with 13 bases between. CDR3 DNA sequence: TGCGCCAGCAGCCAGTTACAAGCTGGGGAAAAACTGTTTTTT. It is translated as CASSQLQAGEKLFF.

This chain links TRBV5-6 with TRBJ2-6; D gene unclear. Trimming took 6 bases from V and 3 from J, leaving 7 bases between them. The CDR3 contains 13 residues. The germline V gene has CDR1 SGHDT and CDR2 YYEEEE. CDR3 residues: CASTQGGANVLTF. In DNA form, the CDR3 reads TGTGCCAGCACCCAAGGTGGGGCCAACGTCCTGACTTTC. Supplemented by reference TRBV5-6 and TRBJ2-6, the full variable domain reads DAGVTQSPTHLIKTRGQQVTLRCSPKSGHDTVSWYQQALGQGPQFIFQYYEEEERQRGNFPDRFSGHQFPNYSSELNVNALLLGDSALYLCASTQGGANVLTFGAGSRLTVL.

This chain uses TRBV19 with TRBJ2-2; D uncertain. The length of the CDR3 is 17 residues. CDR1 and CDR2 (germline): LNHDA, SQIVND (reference sequence). The V end was cut by 1 base, the J end by 0 bases, with 12 bases between. The CDR3 spells CASSIVSTSANTGELFF. The CDR3 DNA reads TGTGCCAGTAGTATAGTGTCCACCAGCGCGAACACCGGGGAGCTGTTTTTT.

The chain links TRBV6-5 to TRBJ2-7, with D perhaps matching TRBD1 or TRBD2 (5 bases each). V was pared by 2 bases and J by 6 bases, with 14 bases between. Looked up from germline, CDR1 is MNHEY and CDR2 is SVGAGI. This CDR3 region has 14 residues. CDR3 DNA sequence: TGTGCCAGCAGTTACGGTGGGACGGTCGGCGAGCAGTACTTC. Translated, it gives CASSYGGTVGEQYF.

The gene calls are TRBV30 and TRBJ2-7, with D tentatively TRBD1 (5 bases). The germline V and J ends were trimmed by 1 base and 2 bases, with 6 bases remaining between them. Germline V gene data show CDR1 as GTSNPN and CDR2 as SVGIG (reference sequence). This CDR3 contains 12 residues. CDR3 bases: TGTGCCTGGAGTGCCAGGGCCTACGAGCAGTACTTC. The encoded protein is CAWSARAYEQYF.

The chain is built from TRBV12-3 or TRBV12-4 and TRBJ2-1; no clear D. This CDR3 is built from 13 residues. Trimming left V 5 bases short and J 6 bases short, with 11 bases between. The CDR3 protein is CASSPWQSNEQFF. Here the CDR3 DNA reads TGTGCCAGCAGTCCCTGGCAGAGCAATGAGCAGTTCTTC.

J is TRBJ1-4 and V is TRBV7-9; TRBD1 matches 9 bases. V was clipped by 3 bases and J by 7 bases; unmatched bases: 9. CDR1 SEHNR and CDR2 FQNEAQ come from the germline V gene (reference sequence). CDR3 length: 16 residues. The DNA for the CDR3 is TGTGCCAGCAGCTTCCGGGACAGGGTACAGAGTGAAAAACTGTTTTTT. Encoded protein: CASSFRDRVQSEKLFF.

The rearrangement links TRBV6-5 to TRBJ2-7, with TRBD1 matching 7 bases. V lost 2 bases to trimming and J lost 0 bases; unmatched junction nucleotides: 4. Germline V gives CDR1 MNHEY, CDR2 SVGAGI. This CDR3 spans 15 amino acids. The CDR3 here is CASSYKGQRSYEQYF. In DNA form, the CDR3 reads TGTGCCAGCAGTTACAAGGGACAGCGCTCCTACGAGCAGTACTTC.

The table lists this clone with a count of one. This chain uses TRBV4-3 with TRBJ1-5; possible D gene TRBD1, 5 bases. Germline CDR1 is LGHNA and CDR2 is YSLEER. The CDR3 length is 14 residues. The V gene lost 4 bases and the J gene lost 7 bases, with 14 bases spanning the gap. The CDR3 sequence: CASSPGLSEQPQHF. CDR3 coding DNA: TGCGCCAGCAGCCCAGGGCTAAGCGAACAGCCCCAGCATTTT.

Comments on this clone: Different DNA sequences within this sample yield the same CDR3. This CDR3 reads CASSTGGYEQYF. The DNA of the CDR3 is TGTGCCAGTAGTACCGGAGGATACGAGCAGTACTTC. The rearrangement links TRBV19 to TRBJ2-7, with D perhaps matching TRBD2 (5 bases). The CDR3 has 12 residues. Trimming took 4 bases from V and 4 from J, leaving 8 bases between them. Germline assignment: CDR1 LNHDA and CDR2 SQIVND (reference sequence).

The chain employs TRBV28 and TRBJ1-5; possibly TRBD1 for D (6 bases). CDR1 and CDR2 (germline): MDHEN, SYDVKM. The V end was cut by 5 bases, the J end by 11 bases, with 10 bases between. The CDR3 contains 11 residues. DNA of the CDR3: TGTGCCAGCAGTCTGAGGGACACCCAGCATTTT. Amino acids: CASSLRDTQHF. The whole variable domain, filled in from reference TRBV28 and TRBJ1-5, reads DVKVTQSSRYLVKRTGEKVFLECVQDMDHENMFWYRQDPGLGLRLIYFSYDVKMKEKGDIPEGYSVSREKKERFSLILESASTNQTSMYLCASSLRDTQHFGDGTRLSIL.

The chain couples TRBV30 to TRBJ2-2, with 8 bases matching TRBD1. With V trimmed by 5 bases and J by 5 bases, 7 bases remained unmatched. The germline V gene encodes CDR1 GTSNPN and CDR2 SVGIG (reference sequence). The CDR3 contains 14 residues. The CDR3 nucleotides are TGTGCCTGGGGACAGGGCGGGTGGACCGGGGAGCTGTTTTTT. Translated: CAWGQGGWTGELFF.

The chain couples TRBV9 to TRBJ1-1; D possibly corresponds to TRBD1 (6 bases). Trimming took off 3 bases at V and 6 bases at J, with 15 bases between the two ends. Germline-derived CDR1 and CDR2 are SGDLS and YYNGEE. The CDR3 covers 14 residues. The CDR3 DNA reads TGTGCCAGCAGCGCCAGCGGACAGCCCTCTGAAGCTTTCTTT. It specifies CASSASGQPSEAFF. Full variable domain (missing parts from reference TRBV9 and TRBJ1-1): DSGVTQTPKHLITATGQRVTLRCSPRSGDLSVYWYQQSLDQGLQFLIQYYNGEERAKGNILERFSAQQFPDLHSELNLSSLELGDSALYFCASSASGQPSEAFFGQGTRLTVV.

The chain recombines TRBV4-3 with TRBJ2-1; 9 positions agree with TRBD2. V gave up 0 bases and J gave up 8 bases; unmatched junction bases: 11. The CDR3 sequence is 17 residues long. Germline CDR1 LGHNA, CDR2 YSLEER. The CDR3 bases are TGCGCCAGCAGCCAAGATTATAGCGGGGGCCCCTTAGATGAGCAGTTCTTC. It encodes CASSQDYSGGPLDEQFF.

This chain uses TRBV11-2 with TRBJ2-1; unclear D gene. From germline, CDR1 is SGHAT and CDR2 FQNNGV. The CDR3 runs 15 residues. Trimming took 4 bases from V and 0 from J, leaving 10 bases between them. The CDR3 DNA reads as TGTGCCAGCAGCTATGGGCGGAGCTCCTACAATGAGCAGTTCTTC. Its translation: CASSYGRSSYNEQFF.

The genes are TRBV4-3 and TRBJ1-6, with 8 bases that match TRBD1. V gave up 0 bases and J gave up 9 bases; unmatched junction bases: 10. The CDR3 sequence is 17 residues long. Germline loops: CDR1 LGHNA, CDR2 YSLEER. The CDR3 DNA reads as TGCGCCAGCAGCCAAGATGTCGGACAGGGCTTTGTTTCACCCCTCCACTTT. The encoded protein is CASSQDVGQGFVSPLHF.

This chain uses TRBV9 with TRBJ2-7; 9 positions agree with TRBD1. This CDR3 has 15 amino acids. V shed 3 bases and J 2 bases; nucleotides not matched to a gene: 6. Germline V CDR1 and CDR2: SGDLS, YYNGEE. The DNA for the CDR3 is TGTGCCAGCAGCGCCGGGACAGGGCCAACCTACGAGCAGTACTTC. This translates into CASSAGTGPTYEQYF.

V is TRBV6-6 and J is TRBJ2-2; TRBD1 matches at 7 bases. V lost 7 bases and J lost 3; bases outside the gene matches: 8. There are 15 residues in the CDR3. Looked up from germline, CDR1 is MNHNY and CDR2 is SVGAGI (reference sequence). The CDR3 region has the DNA TGTGCCAGCACCCTTCCCCAGGGGGACACCGGGGAGCTGTTTTTT. Protein product: CASTLPQGDTGELFF.

The chain uses TRBV19 and TRBJ2-1; 8 nucleotides agree with TRBD2. Germline values: CDR1 LNHDA, CDR2 SQIVND (reference sequence). V lost 5 bases to trimming and J lost 4 bases; unmatched junction nucleotides: 7. The CDR3 extends over 15 amino acids. Here the CDR3 DNA reads TGTGCCAGTAGTTCTTCACGGGGGGGTTACAATGAGCAGTTCTTC. Translated, it gives CASSSSRGGYNEQFF.